Listed below are T cell receptor beta chains from one sample, sequenced in a study of CD8 T cells in ankylosing spondylitis. TCRdb redid the calling of the 5' RACE reads with MiXCR, one entry per CDR3 protein. Among around 230,000 distinct CDR3 sequences listed, under 8.5% were seen once. Sample: blood, either unsorted or a sorted T cell fraction (not recorded which). Every receptor here comes from a female donor with ankylosing spondylitis or in good health (not recorded which). CDR3s include the opening cysteine and the closing phenylalanine or tryptophan. The D gene is left open where the match is weak. Part of the rows lack a size; the others show once, few, many or a class for expanded clones.

-	-	TRBJ2-5	TRBV3-1	CASSLRVGVAQETQYF	TGTGCCAGCAGCCTCAGGGTGGGGGTGGCACAAGAGACCCAGTACTTC
-	TRBD2	TRBJ2-3	TRBV5-1	CASSPRTSGSVTDTQYF	TGCGCCAGCAGCCCCCGGACTAGCGGGAGTGTGACAGATACGCAGTATTTT
many	TRBD2	TRBJ2-7	TRBV4-3	CASSPQQASGAYEQYF	TGCGCCAGCAGCCCTCAACAAGCTAGCGGGGCCTACGAGCAGTACTTC
-	-	TRBJ2-2	TRBV10-3	CAISDRTPTGELFF	TGTGCCATCAGCGACAGGACTCCCACCGGGGAGCTGTTTTTT
many	-	TRBJ1-3	TRBV30	CAGQGGSGNTIYF	TGTGCCGGCCAAGGAGGCTCTGGAAACACCATATATTTT
-	-	TRBJ2-5	TRBV7-2	CASSPPPAETQYF	TGTGCCAGCAGCCCCCCCCCGGCGGAGACCCAGTACTTC
-	-	TRBJ1-2	TRBV4-3	CASSQRANSGYGYIF	TGCGCCAGCAGTCAAAGAGCAAACAGTGGTTATGGCTACATCTTC
-	-	TRBJ2-3	TRBV4-3	CASSQDHGTHPPDTQYF	TGCGCCAGCAGCCAAGATCATGGGACCCATCCCCCAGATACGCAGTATTTT
many	-	TRBJ1-2	TRBV29-1	CSVRDGLGYTF	TGCAGCGTCAGGGACGGGTTAGGCTACACCTTC
few	-	TRBJ1-4	TRBV7-9	CASSRLYFGATNEKLFF	TGTGCCAGCAGCCGCCTATATTTCGGGGCAACTAATGAAAAACTGTTTTTT
many	TRBD1	TRBJ2-5	TRBV5-1	CASSLTGGDETQYF	TGCGCCAGCAGCTTAACAGGGGGAGATGAGACCCAGTACTTC
many	-	TRBJ2-5	TRBV12-3/TRBV12-4	CASSLLEQAETQYF	TGTGCCAGCAGTTTATTGGAACAGGCAGAGACCCAGTACTTC
many	TRBD2	TRBJ2-3	TRBV7-8	CASSLSGGPSTDTQYF	TGTGCCAGCAGCTTAAGCGGGGGGCCAAGCACAGATACGCAGTATTTT
many	TRBD2	TRBJ2-3	TRBV5-1	CASSPGLAVRDTQYF	TGCGCCAGCAGCCCGGGACTAGCCGTGAGAGATACGCAGTATTTT
many	-	TRBJ1-5	TRBV6-2/TRBV6-3	CASTVQGFQPQHF	TGTGCCAGCACCGTGCAGGGTTTTCAGCCCCAGCATTTT
many	-	TRBJ2-1	TRBV6-5	CASSFLSSVANQFF	TGTGCCAGCAGTTTTCTCTCGAGTGTAGCAAACCAGTTCTTC
many	TRBD2	TRBJ2-7	TRBV10-3	CAISSGSGYEQYF	TGTGCCATCTCTAGCGGGAGCGGATACGAGCAGTACTTC
many	-	TRBJ2-7	TRBV5-1	CASKETYWSEQYF	TGCGCCAGCAAGGAAACCTACTGGAGCGAGCAGTACTTC
many	-	TRBJ2-7	TRBV28	CASTQGGDYEQYF	TGTGCCAGCACACAGGGAGGAGACTACGAGCAGTACTTC
many	-	TRBJ2-7	TRBV6-5	CASSYKGLQREQYF	TGTGCCAGCAGTTACAAAGGTCTCCAGAGGGAGCAGTACTTC
many	TRBD2	TRBJ2-5	TRBV20-1	CSASLAEGQETQYF	TGCAGTGCTAGCCTAGCGGAGGGGCAAGAGACCCAGTACTTC
few	TRBD1	TRBJ2-1	TRBV12-3/TRBV12-4	CASTLHGTGMDEQFF	TGTGCCAGCACCCTCCACGGGACAGGTATGGATGAGCAGTTCTTC
many	TRBD2	TRBJ2-1	TRBV27	CASSPLAGGNNEQFF	TGTGCCAGCAGTCCGCTAGCGGGAGGCAACAATGAGCAGTTCTTC
many	TRBD2	TRBJ2-1	TRBV9	CASSVGTSGRNEQFF	TGTGCCAGCAGCGTCGGGACTAGCGGGAGGAATGAGCAGTTCTTC
many	-	TRBJ2-3	TRBV2	CASSEALRTDTQYF	TGTGCCAGCAGTGAAGCGCTTCGGACAGATACGCAGTATTTT
many	TRBD2	TRBJ2-2	TRBV29-1	CSAEGLAGALNTGELFF	TGCAGCGCCGAAGGACTAGCGGGAGCGCTGAACACCGGGGAGCTGTTTTTT
many	-	TRBJ2-5	TRBV7-9	CASSLIDQETQYF	TGTGCCAGCAGCTTAATAGACCAAGAGACCCAGTACTTC
many	-	TRBJ2-1	TRBV6-2/TRBV6-3	CASTKIGRHNEQFF	TGTGCCAGCACGAAGATCGGGCGGCACAATGAGCAGTTCTTC
many	TRBD2	TRBJ2-7	TRBV28	CASSLNARREILMYEQYF	TGTGCCAGCAGTTTAAACGCCCGGCGGGAGATCCTCATGTACGAGCAGTACTTC
many	TRBD1	TRBJ2-7	TRBV10-3	CAATGGPYEQYF	TGTGCCGCGACAGGGGGCCCGTACGAGCAGTACTTC